This T cell receptor beta chain was captured by sequencing in a study of cytomegalovirus exposure and HLA in healthy donors. As to this clone: Its antigen is not identified.

Primers: 60 Vbeta forward and 13 Jbeta reverse. The assay was immunoSEQ multiplex PCR, and TCRdb's table has in-frame clones only and misses some. Found here are about 250,000 clones, roughly 81% of them singletons; the top ten hold 0.2% to 0.25%. Germline V gives CDR1 LNHDA, CDR2 SQIVND (reference sequence). The CDR3 runs 14 residues. The V gene lost 5 bases and the J gene lost 6 bases, with 13 bases spanning the gap. General study findings and limits: Analysis was performed later, and it showed HLA-associated TCR beta chains to be more clonally expanded than equally common others. A classifier reportedly called cytomegalovirus status with high sensitivity and specificity.

This TCR derives from a girl aged 2-15 years in good health and CMV-seronegative. The J gene is TRBJ2-2, the V gene TRBV19; TRBD2 might be the D (5 bases). The sample was PBMCs. CDR3 in amino acids: CASSFLGSSGELFF. The CDR3 coding sequence is TGTGCCAGTAGTTTTTTAGGGAGTTCCGGGGAGCTGTTTTTT.